A single sample gave rise to the 18 T cell receptor beta chains below, sequenced in a study of precursors of human CD4 cytotoxic T cells. Bulk UMI-based sequencing covered sorted CD4+ central memory, effector memory, IL-7R-high and IL-7R-negative TEMRA subsets. Each CDR3 protein gets one entry after TCRdb re-called the reads with MiXCR. Of roughly 130 distinct CDR3 sequences listed, less than 20% are singletons. Material: memory CD4+ T cells from blood (PBMCs). These receptors were obtained from a human donor in good health.

Details on this clonotype: Being one base from a much bigger clone, this may be a read error. The chain recombines TRBV15 with TRBJ2-1, with 7 bases fitting TRBD2. Per germline, CDR1 LNHNV and CDR2 YYDKDF (reference sequence). V trimming: 4 bases; J trimming: 8 bases; junction bases outside the gene matches: 14. The CDR3 length is 16 residues. CDR3 protein: CATSKPDWYSGDEQFF. The CDR3 nucleotides are TGTGCCACCAGCAAACCCGACTGGTACAGCGGGGATGAGCAGTTCTTC.

This clonotype is large by share. This CDR3 reads CSARTAKENSPLHF. DNA for the CDR3: TGCAGTGCCCGGACAGCCAAGGAGAATTCACCCCTCCACTTT. V is TRBV20-1 and J is TRBJ1-6; D may be TRBD1 (6 bases). CDR3 length: 14 residues. Trimming left V 6 bases short and J 7 bases short, with 16 bases between. CDR1 DFQATT and CDR2 SNEGSKA come from the germline V gene (reference sequence).

This clonotype is labeled large. This chain links TRBV10-3 with TRBJ1-3; TRBD1 aligns across 7 bases. Germline V gene sequence: CDR1 ENHRY, CDR2 SYGVKD. Unmatched junction bases numbered 3, after V lost 6 bases and J lost 1 base. The CDR3 extends over 14 amino acids. CDR3 sequence (DNA): TGTGCCATCAGGGGGACAGTGTCTGGAAACACCATATATTTT. It yields the protein CAIRGTVSGNTIYF.

This clonotype is labeled as large. The chain links TRBV3-1 to TRBJ1-5; no definite D call. The CDR3 spans 13 residues. Germline V gene sequence: CDR1 LGHDT, CDR2 YNNKEL (reference sequence). Between the trimmed V and J ends, which lost 1 base and 12 bases, there was a span of 13 bases. CDR3 residues: CASSQGLQRDQHF. In DNA form, the CDR3 reads TGTGCCAGCAGCCAAGGTTTGCAGAGGGACCAGCATTTT. The full variable domain, with the rest looked up from reference TRBV3-1 and TRBJ1-5, is DTAVSQTPKYLVTQMGNDKSIKCEQNLGHDTMYWYKQDSKKFLKIMFSYNNKELIINETVPNRFSPKSPDKAHLNLHINSLELGDSAVYFCASSQGLQRDQHFGDGTRLSIL.

This clonotype is labeled as large (0.1 to 1%). The chain joins TRBV11-2 to TRBJ1-1; 11 bases agree with TRBD1. V lost 5 bases, J lost 4 bases, and 6 bases stayed unmatched. Looked up from germline, CDR1 is SGHAT and CDR2 is FQNNGV. The CDR3 totals 15 residues. CDR3 residues: CASSPGQGASTEAFF. The CDR3, as DNA: TGTGCCAGCAGCCCCGGACAGGGGGCGAGCACTGAAGCTTTCTTT. Complete variable domain (other parts from reference TRBV11-2 and TRBJ1-1): EAGVAQSPRYKIIEKRQSVAFWCNPISGHATLYWYQQILGQGPKLLIQFQNNGVVDDSQLPKDRFSAERLKGVDSTLKIQPAKLEDSAVYLCASSPGQGASTEAFFGQGTRLTVV.

With respect to this clonotype: This may arise from a read error, as a much more abundant clone is one base away. The V call is TRBV10-3, the J call TRBJ1-1; D is possibly TRBD1 (6 bases). Trimming took off 4 bases at V and 1 base at J, with 13 bases between the two ends. Germline CDR1 ENHRY, CDR2 SYGVKD. This CDR3 contains 15 residues. The CDR3 reads CAISGSGVSNTEAFF. In nucleotides, the CDR3 is TGTGCCATCAGTGGGTCAGGGGTGTCGAACACTGAAGCTTTCTTT.

This chain joins TRBV10-1 and TRBJ2-3, with D perhaps assigned TRBD1 or TRBD2 (6 bases each). V lost 3 bases, J lost 2 bases, and 15 bases lay in between. Germline CDR1 and CDR2: WNHNN and SYGVQD (reference sequence). This CDR3 has 16 amino acids. CDR3 coding DNA: TGCGCCAGCAGTGAAGGAGGGGCGGGACACACAGATACGCAGTATTTT. Its protein product is CASSEGGAGHTDTQYF.

Points on this clonotype: This may come from a read error, since a much larger clone is one base off. The gene calls are TRBV10-3 and TRBJ1-1; D is uncertain. Trimming pared 0 bases from V and 1 base from J, leaving 9 bases between. CDR1 is ENHRY and CDR2 is SYGVKD in the germline V gene. The CDR3 extends over 15 amino acids. The CDR3 region is CAISESVVSNTEAFF. The CDR3 DNA reads as TGTGCCATCAGTGAGTCAGTGGTGTCGAACACTGAAGCTTTCTTT.

By share, this clonotype counts as large. CDR3 protein: CASSLGGSGRYNSPLHF. The CDR3, as DNA: TGTGCCAGCAGCTTAGGGGGATCGGGACGGTATAATTCACCCCTCCACTTT. This chain connects TRBV7-2 to TRBJ1-6; D might be TRBD1 (5 bases). V was cut by 1 base and J by 4 bases, with 14 bases left in between. Germline loops: CDR1 SGHTA, CDR2 FQGNSA. The CDR3 length is 17 residues.

By sample share, this clonotype is large. This chain connects TRBV6-5 to TRBJ2-5; 7 positions match TRBD2. CDR1 is MNHEY, CDR2 SVGAGI, per germline. V lost 5 bases and J lost 5; bases outside the gene matches: 8. The CDR3 has 14 residues. The DNA for the CDR3 is TGTGCCAGCAGTAGAGCGGGGATGCAGGAGACCCAGTACTTC. Its translation is CASSRAGMQETQYF.

Relative to its sample, this clonotype is large. V and J are TRBV16 and TRBJ1-1; D is unresolved. The CDR3 spans 13 residues. Germline CDR1 is KGHSY and CDR2 is FQNENV. Trimming cost V 2 bases and J 8 bases, with 12 bases left between them. CDR3 bases: TGTGCCAGCAGCCAACTTTCTGTGGGAGAAGCTTTCTTT. It codes for CASSQLSVGEAFF.

On this clonotype itself: This could be a read error, since a much larger clone is one nucleotide away. The chain uses TRBV28 and TRBJ2-1; D not certain. The CDR3 covers 13 residues. Trimming took 6 bases from V and 5 from J, leaving 11 bases between them. Germline CDR1 MDHEN, CDR2 SYDVKM. Here the CDR3 DNA reads TGTGCCAGCAGCTCCGGCGGACACAATGAGCAGTTCTTC. The encoded protein is CASSSGGHNEQFF.

By frequency in the sample, this clonotype is large (0.1 to 1%). The chain recombines TRBV5-1 with TRBJ2-7; D gene unclear. Germline V CDR1 and CDR2: SGHRS, YFSETQ. V lost 4 bases to trimming and J lost 7 bases, with 12 bases between them. The CDR3 consists of 12 residues. The CDR3 nucleotides read TGCGCCAGCAGCGTTCAGGTGGGAGAGCAGTACTTC. Protein sequence: CASSVQVGEQYF.

This chain connects TRBV5-4 to TRBJ2-7; 8 bases map to TRBD2. The CDR3 covers 13 residues. Losses at the gene ends were 1 base for V and 7 bases for J; bases not matched to a gene: 4. Germline V gene data show CDR1 as SGHNT and CDR2 as YYREEE (reference sequence). CDR3 amino acids: CASSLWAGGEQYF. In nucleotides, the CDR3 is TGTGCCAGCAGCTTGTGGGCGGGGGGTGAGCAGTACTTC.

The chain carries TRBV7-9 and TRBJ2-3; 10 nucleotides agree with TRBD2. V was clipped by 5 bases and J by 2 bases; unmatched bases: 10. The CDR3 covers 17 residues. Per the germline V gene, CDR1 is SEHNR and CDR2 is FQNEAQ (reference sequence). The CDR3 coding sequence is TGTGCCAGCAGCCCCGGACTAGCGGACCACTCCACAGATACGCAGTATTTT. Translation: CASSPGLADHSTDTQYF.

By share of the sample, this clonotype is large. The rearrangement uses TRBV6-4 and TRBJ2-1; 13 bases agree with TRBD2. This CDR3 has 15 amino acids. V lost 4 bases, J lost 7 bases, and 4 bases stayed unmatched. Per the germline V gene, CDR1 is MRHNA and CDR2 is SNTAGT. For the CDR3, the DNA is TGTGCCAGCAGTGTAACTAGCGGGGGGGCGAATGAGCAGTTCTTC. This gives the protein CASSVTSGGANEQFF.

In its sample, this clonotype ranks as large (0.1 to 1%). The J gene is TRBJ2-3, the V gene TRBV11-2, with D perhaps TRBD1 or TRBD2 (5 bases each). CDR3 size: 16 residues. Trimming removed 6 bases from V and 4 bases from J, with 20 bases in between. Germline V CDR1 and CDR2: SGHAT, FQNNGV. The CDR3 is CASRGRADIRPDTQYF. Written as DNA, the CDR3 is TGTGCCAGCAGGGGGCGGGCGGACATCCGTCCAGATACGCAGTATTTT.

Relative to its sample, this clonotype is large. This chain connects TRBV3-1 to TRBJ1-6; D remains unclear. The V gene lost 1 base and the J gene lost 2 bases, with 9 bases spanning the gap. The CDR3 covers 16 residues. The germline gives CDR1 LGHDT, CDR2 YNNKEL (reference sequence). CDR3: CASSQVELAYNSPLHF. The DNA for the CDR3 is TGTGCCAGCAGCCAAGTTGAGCTCGCCTATAATTCACCCCTCCACTTT. Full variable domain (missing parts from reference TRBV3-1 and TRBJ1-6): DTAVSQTPKYLVTQMGNDKSIKCEQNLGHDTMYWYKQDSKKFLKIMFSYNNKELIINETVPNRFSPKSPDKAHLNLHINSLELGDSAVYFCASSQVELAYNSPLHFGNGTRLTVT.